This TCR beta chain was recovered during a study of cytomegalovirus exposure and HLA in healthy donors. Turning to the study itself: In a later analysis, the roughly 110 validation repertoires were reported to have used the same platform as the 650 to 800 first-cohort repertoires.

On this clone: As yet, its antigen is unknown.

General study points: First-cohort TCR clusters tended to co-occur in the 90 to 150 validation repertoires, a later analysis found. A few CMV-associated chains were confirmed in vitro to be specific for CMV antigens.

TCRdb's table, derived via immunoSEQ multiplex PCR, lists solely in-frame clones and lacks some. The data contain around 60,000 clones, roughly 94% of them seen just once; the ten biggest clones take up about 4%. With 5 bases removed from V and 5 bases from J, the gap between germline ends came to 23 bases. Germline assignment: CDR1 LNHDA and CDR2 SQIVND (reference sequence). The CDR3 runs to 17 residues. The sequence was obtained from a man aged 18 to 30 in good health and CMV-seropositive. The chain joins TRBV19 to TRBJ2-3; possibly TRBD2 for D (5 bases). The sequenced material came from PBMCs. Here the CDR3 DNA reads TGTGCCAGTAGTCCCACCACCCCGGCCACCGGAGGAGATACGCAGTATTTT. Protein sequence: CASSPTTPATGGDTQYF.